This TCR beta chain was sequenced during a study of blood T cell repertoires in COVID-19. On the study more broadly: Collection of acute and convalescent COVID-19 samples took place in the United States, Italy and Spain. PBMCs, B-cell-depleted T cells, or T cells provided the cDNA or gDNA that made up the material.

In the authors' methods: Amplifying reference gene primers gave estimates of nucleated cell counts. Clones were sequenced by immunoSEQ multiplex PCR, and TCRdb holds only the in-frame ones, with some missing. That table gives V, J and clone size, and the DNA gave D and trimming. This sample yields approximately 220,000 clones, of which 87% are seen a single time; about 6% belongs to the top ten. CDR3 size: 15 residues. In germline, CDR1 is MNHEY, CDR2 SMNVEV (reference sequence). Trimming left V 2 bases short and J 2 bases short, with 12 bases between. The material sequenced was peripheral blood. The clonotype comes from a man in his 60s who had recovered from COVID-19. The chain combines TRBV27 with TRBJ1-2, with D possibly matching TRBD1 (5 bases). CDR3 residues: CASSLTTTANYGYTF. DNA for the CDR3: TGTGCCAGCAGTTTAACGACGACAGCGAACTATGGCTACACCTTC.